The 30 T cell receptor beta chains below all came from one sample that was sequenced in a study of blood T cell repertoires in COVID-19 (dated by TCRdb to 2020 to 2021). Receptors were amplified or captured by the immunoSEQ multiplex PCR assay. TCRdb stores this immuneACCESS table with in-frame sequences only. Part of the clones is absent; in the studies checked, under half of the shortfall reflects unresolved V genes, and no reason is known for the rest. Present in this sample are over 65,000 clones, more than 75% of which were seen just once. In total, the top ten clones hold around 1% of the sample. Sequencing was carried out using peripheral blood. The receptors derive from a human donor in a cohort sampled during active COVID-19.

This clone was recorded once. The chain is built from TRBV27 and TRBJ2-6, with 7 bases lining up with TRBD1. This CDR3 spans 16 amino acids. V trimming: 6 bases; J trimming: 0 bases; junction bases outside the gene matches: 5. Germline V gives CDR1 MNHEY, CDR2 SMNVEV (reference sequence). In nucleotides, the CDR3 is TGTGCCAGCAGCCCCGGGACAGACTCTGGGGCCAACGTCCTGACTTTC. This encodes CASSPGTDSGANVLTF.

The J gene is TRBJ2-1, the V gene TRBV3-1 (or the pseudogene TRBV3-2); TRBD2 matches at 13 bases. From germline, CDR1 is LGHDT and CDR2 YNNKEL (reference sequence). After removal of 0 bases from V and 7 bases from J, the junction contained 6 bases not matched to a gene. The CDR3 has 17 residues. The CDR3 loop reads CASSQDLRTSGSNEQFF. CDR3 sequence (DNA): TGTGCCAGCAGCCAAGATCTGAGGACTAGCGGGAGTAATGAGCAGTTCTTC.

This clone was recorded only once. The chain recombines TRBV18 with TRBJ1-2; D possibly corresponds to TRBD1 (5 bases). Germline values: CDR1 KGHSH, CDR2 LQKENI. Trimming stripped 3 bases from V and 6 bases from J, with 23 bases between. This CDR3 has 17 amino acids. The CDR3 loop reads CASSPAVDSHLRDGYTF. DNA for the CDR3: TGTGCCAGCTCACCGGCTGTAGACAGTCATCTAAGGGATGGCTACACCTTC. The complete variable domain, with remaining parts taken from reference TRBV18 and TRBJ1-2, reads NAGVMQNPRHLVRRRGQEARLRCSPMKGHSHVYWYRQLPEEGLKFMVYLQKENIIDESGMPKERFSAEFPKEGPSILRIQQVVRGDSAAYFCASSPAVDSHLRDGYTFGSGTRLTVV.

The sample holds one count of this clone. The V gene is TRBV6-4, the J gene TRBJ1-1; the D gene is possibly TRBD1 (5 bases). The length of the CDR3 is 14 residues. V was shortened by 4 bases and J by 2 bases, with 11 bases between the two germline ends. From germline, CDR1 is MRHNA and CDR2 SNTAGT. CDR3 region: CASSVVGANTEAFF. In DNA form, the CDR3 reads TGTGCCAGCAGTGTAGTAGGGGCTAACACTGAAGCTTTCTTT.

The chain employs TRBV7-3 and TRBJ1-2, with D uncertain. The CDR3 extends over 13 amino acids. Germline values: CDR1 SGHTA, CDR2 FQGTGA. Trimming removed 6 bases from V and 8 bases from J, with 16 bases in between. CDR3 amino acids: CASSSPEGGGYTF. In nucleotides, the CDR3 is TGTGCCAGCAGTTCACCTGAGGGTGGCGGCTACACCTTC.

The CDR3 DNA sequence: TGTGCCAGCAGTTCGCCTCATGGCGGGCAGTATTTT. Translation: CASSSPHGGQYF. The chain employs TRBV28 and TRBJ2-3, with D unresolved. Germline loops: CDR1 MDHEN, CDR2 SYDVKM. The CDR3 loop spans 12 amino acids. The germline V and J ends were trimmed by 4 bases and 11 bases, with 13 bases remaining between them.

CDR3 protein: CASAPGQAYNEQFF. The CDR3 DNA follows: TGTGCTAGTGCCCCGGGACAGGCATACAATGAGCAGTTCTTC. The chain couples TRBV12-5 to TRBJ2-1, with 8 bases aligning to TRBD1. The CDR3 extends over 14 amino acids. Germline loops: CDR1 LGHNT, CDR2 FRNRAP. Trimming removed 7 bases from V and 4 bases from J; junction bases left unmatched: 6.

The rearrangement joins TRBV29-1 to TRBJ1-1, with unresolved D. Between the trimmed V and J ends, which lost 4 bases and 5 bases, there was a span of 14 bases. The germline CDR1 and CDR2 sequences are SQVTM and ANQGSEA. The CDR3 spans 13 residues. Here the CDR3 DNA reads TGCAGCGTTGTAGGCCCGTCGAGGACTGAAGCTTTCTTT. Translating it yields CSVVGPSRTEAFF. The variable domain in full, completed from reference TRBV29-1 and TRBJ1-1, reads SAVISQKPSRDICQRGTSLTIQCQVDSQVTMMFWYRQQPGQSLTLIATANQGSEATYESGFVIDKFPISRPNLTFSTLTVSNMSPEDSSIYLCSVVGPSRTEAFFGQGTRLTVV.

The chain's CDR3 is CASSQRTGPKFF. CDR3 in DNA: TGTGCCAGCAGCCAAAGGACAGGACCGAAGTTCTTC. The chain links TRBV7-8 to TRBJ2-1; TRBD1 agrees at 7 bases. V was clipped by 5 bases and J by 14 bases; unmatched bases: 9. Per germline, CDR1 SGHVS and CDR2 FQNEAQ. This CDR3 comprises 12 residues.

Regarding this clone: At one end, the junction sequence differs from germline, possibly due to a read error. The CDR3 DNA follows: TGTACCATCAGTACCGGGGGGACCGACAATCAGCCCCAGCATTTT. This translates into CTISTGGTDNQPQHF. The chain joins TRBV10-3 to TRBJ1-5; weak D call: TRBD1 (5 bases). This CDR3 comprises 15 residues. The germline CDR1 and CDR2 sequences are ENHRY and SYGVKD.

CDR3 bases: TGTGCCAGCAGCCCCGGTGACTATGGCTACACCTTC. Protein: CASSPGDYGYTF. The chain links TRBV11-2 to TRBJ1-2; D is uncertain. The germline CDR1 and CDR2 sequences are SGHAT and FQNNGV. This CDR3 is 12 amino acids long. V was cut by 5 bases and J by 3 bases, with 7 bases left in between.

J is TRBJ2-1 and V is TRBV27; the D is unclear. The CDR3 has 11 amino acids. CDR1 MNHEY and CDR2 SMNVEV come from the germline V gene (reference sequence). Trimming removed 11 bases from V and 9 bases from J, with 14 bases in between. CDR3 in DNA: TGTGCCCCCCAAATTCGAGGTGAGCAGTTCTTC. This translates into CAPQIRGEQFF.

This CDR3 is CASSLPGTGGRGYTF. DNA of the CDR3: TGTGCCAGCAGTTTACCCGGGACAGGGGGCAGAGGCTACACCTTC. This chain links TRBV28 with TRBJ1-2, with 12 bases fitting TRBD1. CDR1 MDHEN and CDR2 SYDVKM come from the germline V gene. V shed 2 bases and J 8 bases; nucleotides not matched to a gene: 6. CDR3 length: 15 residues.

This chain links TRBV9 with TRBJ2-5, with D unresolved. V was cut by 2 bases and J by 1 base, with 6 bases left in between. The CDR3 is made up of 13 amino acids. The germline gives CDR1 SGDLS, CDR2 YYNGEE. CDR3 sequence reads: CASSVDFQETQYF. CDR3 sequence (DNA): TGTGCCAGCAGCGTCGACTTCCAAGAGACCCAGTACTTC. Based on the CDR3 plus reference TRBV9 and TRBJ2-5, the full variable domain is DSGVTQTPKHLITATGQRVTLRCSPRSGDLSVYWYQQSLDQGLQFLIQYYNGEERAKGNILERFSAQQFPDLHSELNLSSLELGDSALYFCASSVDFQETQYFGPGTRLLVL.

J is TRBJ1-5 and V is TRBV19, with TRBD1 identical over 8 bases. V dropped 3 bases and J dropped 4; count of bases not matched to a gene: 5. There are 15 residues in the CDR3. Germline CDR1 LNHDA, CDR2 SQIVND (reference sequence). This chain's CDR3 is CASSMAQGANQPQHF. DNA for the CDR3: TGTGCCAGTAGTATGGCCCAGGGGGCAAATCAGCCCCAGCATTTT. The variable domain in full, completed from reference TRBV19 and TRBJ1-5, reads DGGITQSPKYLFRKEGQNVTLSCEQNLNHDAMYWYRQDPGQGLRLIYYSQIVNDFQKGDIAEGYSVSREKKESFPLTVTSAQKNPTAFYLCASSMAQGANQPQHFGDGTRLSIL.

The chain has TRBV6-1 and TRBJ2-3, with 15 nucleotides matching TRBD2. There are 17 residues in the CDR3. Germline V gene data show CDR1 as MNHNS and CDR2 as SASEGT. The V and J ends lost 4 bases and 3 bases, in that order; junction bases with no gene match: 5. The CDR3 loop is CASSAWTSGGGTDTQYF. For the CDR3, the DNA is TGTGCCAGCAGTGCGTGGACTAGCGGGGGGGGAACAGATACGCAGTATTTT.

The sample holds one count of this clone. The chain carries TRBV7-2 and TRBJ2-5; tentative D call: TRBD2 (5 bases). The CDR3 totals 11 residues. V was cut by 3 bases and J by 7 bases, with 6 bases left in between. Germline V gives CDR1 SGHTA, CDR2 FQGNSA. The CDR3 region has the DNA TGTGCCAGCAGCTTCAGCGGGACCCAGTACTTC. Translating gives CASSFSGTQYF.

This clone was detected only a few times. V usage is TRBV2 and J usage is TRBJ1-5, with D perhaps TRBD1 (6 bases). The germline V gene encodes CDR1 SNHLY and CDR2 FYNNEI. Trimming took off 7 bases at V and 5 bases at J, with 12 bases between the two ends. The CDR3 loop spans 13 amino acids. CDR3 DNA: TGTGCCAGCAAGGCTCAGGGGTATCAGCCCCAGCATTTT. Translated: CASKAQGYQPQHF.

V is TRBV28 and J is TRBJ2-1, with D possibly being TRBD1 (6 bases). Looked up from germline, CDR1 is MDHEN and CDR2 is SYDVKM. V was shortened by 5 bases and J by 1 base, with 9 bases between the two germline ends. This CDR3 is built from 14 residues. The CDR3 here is CASSRGGSYNEQFF. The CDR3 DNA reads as TGTGCCAGCAGTCGAGGGGGTTCCTACAATGAGCAGTTCTTC.

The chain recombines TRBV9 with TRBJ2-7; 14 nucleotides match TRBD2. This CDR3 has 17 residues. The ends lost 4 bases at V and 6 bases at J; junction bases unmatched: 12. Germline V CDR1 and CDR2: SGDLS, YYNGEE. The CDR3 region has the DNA TGTGCCAGCAGCCTAGGACAGGGGGGACTAGCGGGAGCCGAGCAGTACTTC. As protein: CASSLGQGGLAGAEQYF. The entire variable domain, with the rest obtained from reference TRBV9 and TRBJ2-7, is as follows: DSGVTQTPKHLITATGQRVTLRCSPRSGDLSVYWYQQSLDQGLQFLIQYYNGEERAKGNILERFSAQQFPDLHSELNLSSLELGDSALYFCASSLGQGGLAGAEQYFGPGTRLTVT.

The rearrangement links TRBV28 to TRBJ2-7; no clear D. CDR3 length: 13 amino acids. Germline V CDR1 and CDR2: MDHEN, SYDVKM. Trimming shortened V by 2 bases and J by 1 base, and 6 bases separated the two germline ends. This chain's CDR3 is CASSLQESYEQYF. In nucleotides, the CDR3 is TGTGCCAGCAGTTTACAGGAATCCTACGAGCAGTACTTC.

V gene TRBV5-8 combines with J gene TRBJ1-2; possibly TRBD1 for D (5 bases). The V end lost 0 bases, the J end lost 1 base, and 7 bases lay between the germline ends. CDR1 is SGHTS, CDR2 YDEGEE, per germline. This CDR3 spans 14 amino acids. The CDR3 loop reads CASSLAGDNYGYTF. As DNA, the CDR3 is TGTGCCAGCAGCTTGGCGGGGGATAACTATGGCTACACCTTC.

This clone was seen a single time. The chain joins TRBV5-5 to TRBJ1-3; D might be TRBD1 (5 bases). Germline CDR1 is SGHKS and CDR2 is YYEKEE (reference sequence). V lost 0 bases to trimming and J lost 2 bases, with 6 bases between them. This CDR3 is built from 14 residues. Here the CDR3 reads CASSLGRAGNTIYF. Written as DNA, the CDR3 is TGTGCCAGCAGCTTGGGCAGGGCTGGAAACACCATATATTTT.

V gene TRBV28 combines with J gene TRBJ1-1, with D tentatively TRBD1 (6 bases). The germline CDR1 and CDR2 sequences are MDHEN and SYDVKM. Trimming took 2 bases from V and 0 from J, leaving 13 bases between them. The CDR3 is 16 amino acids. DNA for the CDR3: TGTGCCAGCAGTTTAGGTTTGGGGGCGTTGAACACTGAAGCTTTCTTT. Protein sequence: CASSLGLGALNTEAFF.

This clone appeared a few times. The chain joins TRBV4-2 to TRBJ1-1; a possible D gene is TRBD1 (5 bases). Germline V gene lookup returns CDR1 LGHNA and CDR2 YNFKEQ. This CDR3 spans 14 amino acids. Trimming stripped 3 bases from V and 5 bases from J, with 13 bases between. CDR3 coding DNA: TGTGCCAGCAGCCACCCAGAGGGGAGGACTGAAGCTTTCTTT. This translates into CASSHPEGRTEAFF.

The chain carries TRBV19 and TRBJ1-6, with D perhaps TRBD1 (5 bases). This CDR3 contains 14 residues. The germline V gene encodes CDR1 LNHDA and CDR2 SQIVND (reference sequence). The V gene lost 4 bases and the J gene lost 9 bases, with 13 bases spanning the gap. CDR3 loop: CASSTRQSLSPLHF. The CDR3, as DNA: TGTGCCAGTAGTACCCGACAGTCTCTTTCACCCCTCCACTTT.

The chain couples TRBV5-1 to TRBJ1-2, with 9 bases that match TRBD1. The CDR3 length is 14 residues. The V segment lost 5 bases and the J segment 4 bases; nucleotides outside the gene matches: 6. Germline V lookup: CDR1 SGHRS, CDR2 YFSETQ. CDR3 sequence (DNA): TGCGCCAGCAGATCCCGGACAGGGGTCTATGGCTACACCTTC. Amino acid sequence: CASRSRTGVYGYTF.

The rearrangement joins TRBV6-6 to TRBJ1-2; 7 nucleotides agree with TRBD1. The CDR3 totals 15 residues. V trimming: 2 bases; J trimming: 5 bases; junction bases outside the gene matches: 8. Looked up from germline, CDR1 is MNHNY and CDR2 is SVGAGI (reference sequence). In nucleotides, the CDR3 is TGTGCCAGCAGTTACCCCGTCGACAGGGATTATGGCTACACCTTC. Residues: CASSYPVDRDYGYTF.

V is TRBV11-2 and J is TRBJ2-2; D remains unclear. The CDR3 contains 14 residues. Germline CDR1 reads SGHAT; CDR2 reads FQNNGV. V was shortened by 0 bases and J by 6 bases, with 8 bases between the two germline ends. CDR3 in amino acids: CASSLDRVAGELFF. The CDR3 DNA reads TGTGCCAGCAGCTTAGATCGGGTGGCCGGGGAGCTGTTTTTT. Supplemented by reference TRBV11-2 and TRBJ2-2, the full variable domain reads EAGVAQSPRYKIIEKRQSVAFWCNPISGHATLYWYQQILGQGPKLLIQFQNNGVVDDSQLPKDRFSAERLKGVDSTLKIQPAKLEDSAVYLCASSLDRVAGELFFGEGSRLTVL.

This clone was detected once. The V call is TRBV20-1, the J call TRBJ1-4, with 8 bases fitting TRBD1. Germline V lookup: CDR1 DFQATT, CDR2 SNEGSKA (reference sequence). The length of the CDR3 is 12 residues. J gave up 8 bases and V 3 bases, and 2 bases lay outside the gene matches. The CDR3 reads CSASYRGEKLFF. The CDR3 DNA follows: TGCAGTGCTAGTTACAGGGGGGAAAAACTGTTTTTT.